These 29 T cell receptor beta chains originate from one sample sequenced in a study of T cell responses to AZD1222 COVID-19 vaccine. Clones were read by immunoSEQ multiplex PCR, and TCRdb kept only the in-frame ones, dropping some. The sample yields roughly 150,000 clones, roughly 90% seen once. The sample consisted of peripheral blood, taken 28 days after the second AZD1222 dose. The receptors were gathered from an adult who received the AZD1222 COVID-19 vaccine.

The CDR3 DNA is TGCGCCAGCAGCGACAGGACTAGCGGGGATGAGCAGTTCTTC. This sequence encodes CASSDRTSGDEQFF. The chain combines TRBV5-1 with TRBJ2-1, with 12 bases fitting TRBD2. Looked up from germline, CDR1 is SGHRS and CDR2 is YFSETQ. The CDR3 spans 14 residues. V was clipped by 4 bases and J by 8 bases; unmatched bases: 4.

The chain combines TRBV7-3 with TRBJ2-3, with TRBD2 matching over 12 bases. The CDR3 spans 15 residues. V trimming: 5 bases; J trimming: 4 bases; junction bases outside the gene matches: 4. Germline V gene data show CDR1 as SGHTA and CDR2 as FQGTGA. The CDR3 coding sequence is TGTGCCAGCAGCCCGACTAGCGGGAGATCAGATACGCAGTATTTT. This translates into CASSPTSGRSDTQYF.

The rearrangement uses TRBV7-9 and TRBJ1-2; weak D call: TRBD1 (5 bases). Trimming pared 6 bases from V and 4 bases from J, leaving 9 bases between. The germline V gene encodes CDR1 SEHNR and CDR2 FQNEAQ (reference sequence). The CDR3 has 12 amino acids. Written as DNA, the CDR3 is TGTGCCAGCAGGCCAGACAGCTATGGCTACACCTTC. Protein product: CASRPDSYGYTF. The variable domain in full, completed from reference TRBV7-9 and TRBJ1-2, reads DTGVSQNPRHKITKRGQNVTFRCDPISEHNRLYWYRQTLGQGPEFLTYFQNEAQLEKSRLLSDRFSAERPKGSFSTLEIQRTEQGDSAMYLCASRPDSYGYTFGSGTRLTVV.

V usage is TRBV9 and J usage is TRBJ2-1, with no clear D. V was trimmed by 3 bases and J by 7 bases, leaving 8 bases between them. The V gene's germline CDR1 is SGDLS and CDR2 YYNGEE. The CDR3 has 12 amino acids. CDR3: CASSALANEQFF. The CDR3 DNA follows: TGTGCCAGCAGCGCTCTTGCTAATGAGCAGTTCTTC.

The chain links TRBV5-1 to TRBJ1-2, with D perhaps matching TRBD1 (6 bases). CDR1 is SGHRS and CDR2 is YFSETQ in the germline V gene. The CDR3 totals 12 residues. The V gene lost 7 bases and the J gene lost 6 bases, with 13 bases spanning the gap. The CDR3 bases are TGCGCCAGCGGGGAAACAGGGAATGGCTACACCTTC. This codes for CASGETGNGYTF. Variable domain in full (rest from reference TRBV5-1 and TRBJ1-2): KAGVTQTPRYLIKTRGQQVTLSCSPISGHRSVSWYQQTPGQGLQFLFEYFSETQRNKGNFPGRFSGRQFSNSRSEMNVSTLELGDSALYLCASGETGNGYTFGSGTRLTVV.

This clone appeared a single time. This chain connects TRBV10-2 to TRBJ2-7, with 12 bases matching TRBD2. The trim removed 10 bases at V and 8 bases at J, leaving 12 bases unmatched. Germline loops: CDR1 WSHSY, CDR2 SAAADI. This CDR3 is 14 amino acids long. CDR3 bases: TGCGCCACCAGATGGGTGACTAGCGGGAGCCAGCAGTACTTC. Its translation: CATRWVTSGSQQYF.

As regards this clone: This could be a read error, since a much larger clone is one nucleotide away. V and J are TRBV9 and TRBJ1-1, with D uncertain. CDR3 length: 13 residues. In germline, CDR1 is SGDLS, CDR2 YYNGEE. The ends were cut back, 4 bases at V and 0 bases at J, with 7 bases in the middle. The CDR3 region has the DNA TGTGCCAGCAGCTCAGGACTGAACACTGAAGCTTTCTTT. This encodes CASSSGLNTEAFF.

The V gene is TRBV6-5, the J gene TRBJ1-5; 10 bases match TRBD1. This CDR3 is built from 15 residues. Looked up from germline, CDR1 is MNHEY and CDR2 is SVGAGI. Trimming cost V 5 bases and J 13 bases; bases outside gene matches: 14. DNA of the CDR3: TGTGCCAGCAGTCAACGTCCCGGGACAGGGGCCGGGCAGCATTTT. Its translation: CASSQRPGTGAGQHF.

This chain connects TRBV7-2 to TRBJ1-6; 9 positions agree with TRBD1. V lost 1 base to trimming and J lost 8 bases; unmatched junction nucleotides: 3. CDR1 SGHTA and CDR2 FQGNSA come from the germline V gene. CDR3 length equals 15 residues. The CDR3 loop is CASSLDRGLYSPLHF. In DNA, the CDR3 is TGTGCCAGCAGCTTAGACAGGGGGCTGTATTCACCCCTCCACTTT.

This rearrangement joins TRBV19 to TRBJ1-2; the D is unclear. The ends were cut back, 7 bases at V and 8 bases at J, with 5 bases in the middle. The CDR3 is made up of 9 amino acids. Per the germline V gene, CDR1 is LNHDA and CDR2 is SQIVND (reference sequence). In nucleotides, the CDR3 is TGTGCCAGTACCCGGGGCTACACCTTC. It encodes CASTRGYTF.

The CDR3 sequence: CASSSSQGGFETQYF. CDR3 nucleotides: TGCGCCAGCAGCTCGTCTCAGGGGGGGTTTGAGACCCAGTACTTC. The genes are TRBV5-1 and TRBJ2-5; D is perhaps TRBD1 or TRBD2 (7 bases each). CDR3 length equals 15 residues. The ends were cut back, 3 bases at V and 5 bases at J, with 17 bases in the middle. The germline V gene has CDR1 SGHRS and CDR2 YFSETQ.

The CDR3 spells CASSVATSGRFFF. DNA for the CDR3: TGTGCCAGCAGCGTAGCGACTAGCGGGAGGTTTTTCTTC. The genes are TRBV9 and TRBJ2-1, with 13 bases lining up with TRBD2. The V segment lost 0 bases and the J segment 16 bases; nucleotides outside the gene matches: 4. This CDR3 is built from 13 residues. Looked up from germline, CDR1 is SGDLS and CDR2 is YYNGEE. Complete variable domain (other parts from reference TRBV9 and TRBJ2-1): DSGVTQTPKHLITATGQRVTLRCSPRSGDLSVYWYQQSLDQGLQFLIQYYNGEERAKGNILERFSAQQFPDLHSELNLSSLELGDSALYFCASSVATSGRFFFGPGTRLTVL.

The sample holds a few counts of this clone. This chain links TRBV3-1 (or the pseudogene TRBV3-2) with TRBJ1-3; D is unresolved. Germline V CDR1 and CDR2: LGHDT, YNNKEL (reference sequence). With 3 bases removed from V and 8 bases from J, the gap between germline ends came to 8 bases. The CDR3 has 12 amino acids. DNA of the CDR3: TGTGCCAGCAGCCATTGGGGAGACACCATATATTTT. Protein sequence: CASSHWGDTIYF.

This clone is a singleton in its sample. V gene TRBV6-5 combines with J gene TRBJ1-2; tentatively, D is TRBD1 (5 bases). The CDR3 is 15 residues long. V was shortened by 5 bases and J by 2 bases, with 15 bases between the two germline ends. Germline assignment: CDR1 MNHEY and CDR2 SVGAGI. The CDR3: CASSPTSGRNYGYTF. The CDR3 DNA is TGTGCCAGCAGTCCAACCTCGGGACGGAACTATGGCTACACCTTC.

This rearrangement joins TRBV15 to TRBJ1-3; TRBD1 matches 9 bases. The V gene end was trimmed by 1 base and the J gene end by 2 bases; junction bases not matched to a gene: 3. Germline V gives CDR1 LNHNV, CDR2 YYDKDF (reference sequence). This CDR3 has 16 residues. The CDR3 nucleotides are TGTGCCACCAGCAGAGCCGACAGGGGGACTGGAAACACCATATATTTT. Protein sequence: CATSRADRGTGNTIYF.

This CDR3 reads CASSIAGYGYTF. DNA for the CDR3: TGTGCCAGTAGTATCGCTGGCTATGGCTACACCTTC. The chain recombines TRBV19 with TRBJ1-2, with D uncertain. Germline CDR1 and CDR2: LNHDA and SQIVND (reference sequence). The V end lost 3 bases, the J end lost 4 bases, and 6 bases lay between the germline ends. CDR3 length: 12 amino acids.

V is TRBV4-1 and J is TRBJ1-1; D gene uncertain. Germline V gene data show CDR1 as MGHRA and CDR2 as YSYEKL. The CDR3 runs to 16 residues. V lost 0 bases and J lost 5, with 16 bases in between. CDR3 region: CASSQDGGREVTEAFF. For the CDR3, the DNA is TGCGCCAGCAGCCAAGACGGCGGAAGGGAGGTGACTGAAGCTTTCTTT.

The V call is TRBV2, the J call TRBJ1-2; the D gene is possibly TRBD1 (6 bases). Trimming removed 3 bases at V and 2 bases at J, with 22 bases between. The CDR3 has 18 residues. In germline, CDR1 is SNHLY, CDR2 FYNNEI. CDR3 DNA sequence: TGTGCCAGCAGTGAGGCAGGGGCAACTCTCGGGAGCAACTATGGCTACACCTTC. It codes for CASSEAGATLGSNYGYTF. Based on the CDR3 plus reference TRBV2 and TRBJ1-2, the full variable domain is EPEVTQTPSHQVTQMGQEVILRCVPISNHLYFYWYRQILGQKVEFLVSFYNNEISEKSEIFDDQFSVERPDGSNFTLKIRSTKLEDSAMYFCASSEAGATLGSNYGYTFGSGTRLTVV.

This chain connects TRBV18 to TRBJ1-4; TRBD1 aligns across 9 bases. Per the germline V gene, CDR1 is KGHSH and CDR2 is LQKENI. After removal of 2 bases from V and 2 bases from J, the junction contained 0 bases not matched to a gene. The length of the CDR3 is 15 residues. CDR3 DNA: TGTGCCAGCTCACCAGGACAGGGGACTAATGAAAAACTGTTTTTT. Protein product: CASSPGQGTNEKLFF.

The chain combines TRBV14 with TRBJ1-1; D gene uncertain. The V gene lost 2 bases and the J gene lost 0 bases, with 1 base spanning the gap. The germline V gene encodes CDR1 SGHDN and CDR2 FVKESK. The CDR3 has 12 amino acids. The DNA of the CDR3 is TGTGCCAGCAGCCAATTGAACACTGAAGCTTTCTTT. Translation gives CASSQLNTEAFF.

The chain's CDR3 is CASSRDNNNSPLHF. The CDR3 DNA sequence: TGTGCCAGCAGTCGGGACAATAATAATTCACCCCTCCACTTT. This chain links TRBV6-5 with TRBJ1-6; TRBD1 might be the D (6 bases). Germline-derived CDR1 and CDR2 are MNHEY and SVGAGI. Trimming stripped 5 bases from V and 5 bases from J, with 10 bases between. The CDR3 consists of 14 residues.

The chain joins TRBV24-1 to TRBJ2-2; TRBD2 aligns across 13 bases. V shed 4 bases and J 5 bases; nucleotides not matched to a gene: 6. Germline V CDR1 and CDR2: KGHDR, SFDVKD. The CDR3 has 17 residues. The CDR3 DNA reads TGTGCCACCAGTGACCGCCGGACTAGCGGGAGTACCGGGGAGCTGTTTTTT. Translating gives CATSDRRTSGSTGELFF.

The chain recombines TRBV12-3 or TRBV12-4 with TRBJ2-7, with D tentatively TRBD2 (6 bases). The CDR3 is made up of 13 amino acids. Trimming shortened V by 3 bases and J by 5 bases, and 11 bases separated the two germline ends. CDR3 region: CASSLGGNDEQYF. The CDR3 nucleotides are TGTGCCAGCAGTTTGGGGGGAAACGACGAGCAGTACTTC.

The chain couples TRBV4-3 to TRBJ1-4; D is unclear. The CDR3 extends over 13 amino acids. Germline CDR1 LGHNA, CDR2 YSLEER. V lost 10 bases, J lost 7 bases, and 16 bases lay in between. This chain's CDR3 is CATQEREGEKLFF. The CDR3 DNA is TGCGCCACCCAAGAGCGGGAGGGTGAAAAACTGTTTTTT.

This sequence joins TRBV2 and TRBJ1-5; D remains ambiguous. Germline V gene sequence: CDR1 SNHLY, CDR2 FYNNEI. The ends were cut back, 1 base at V and 7 bases at J, with 8 bases in the middle. This CDR3 contains 13 residues. The CDR3: CASSEDSLQPQHF. The CDR3 region has the DNA TGTGCCAGCAGTGAAGACAGTCTACAGCCCCAGCATTTT.

The rearrangement uses TRBV7-6 and TRBJ2-3; D might be TRBD1 (6 bases). Germline lookup yields CDR1 SGHVS and CDR2 FNYEAQ. The CDR3 length is 16 residues. V lost 5 bases to trimming and J lost 3 bases, with 18 bases between them. The CDR3 DNA follows: TGTGCCAGCAGCACGGAACAGGGAAAACCGACAGATACGCAGTATTTT. This sequence encodes CASSTEQGKPTDTQYF. Full variable domain (rest looked up from reference TRBV7-6 and TRBJ2-3): GAGVSQSPRYKVTKRGQDVALRCDPISGHVSLYWYRQALGQGPEFLTYFNYEAQQDKSGLPNDRFSAERPEGSISTLTIQRTEQRDSAMYRCASSTEQGKPTDTQYFGPGTRLTVL.

The chain couples TRBV5-6 to TRBJ2-1; 9 bases agree with TRBD1. Germline V gene lookup returns CDR1 SGHDT and CDR2 YYEEEE. The CDR3 is made up of 16 amino acids. With 4 bases clipped from V and 2 bases from J, the junction kept 7 bases outside the gene matches. This CDR3 is CASSPRTGAPYNEQFF. CDR3 sequence (DNA): TGTGCCAGCAGCCCACGGACAGGGGCGCCCTACAATGAGCAGTTCTTC.

The rearrangement joins TRBV21-1 to TRBJ1-2; the table's TRBD1 call for D was not verified on the DNA. TRBV21-1 is a listed pseudogene. CDR3 length equals 18 residues. The CDR3 bases are TGTGCCAGCAGCACAGAAAAAAACCAGGGGGCGCGGGACTATGGCTACACCTTC. Protein: CASSTEKNQGARDYGYTF.

Many counts were recorded for this clone. J is TRBJ2-1 and V is TRBV20-1; D call uncertain. CDR1 is DFQATT, CDR2 SNEGSKA, per germline (reference sequence). Trimming stripped 3 bases from V and 3 bases from J, with 12 bases between. The CDR3 consists of 14 residues. CDR3 sequence: CSASSWRNYNEQFF. In nucleotides, the CDR3 is TGCAGTGCTAGTTCGTGGCGGAACTACAATGAGCAGTTCTTC.